This TCR beta chain was documented in a study of blood T cell repertoires in COVID-19. TCRdb keeps only in-frame clones here, not all; method: immunoSEQ multiplex PCR. The repertoire includes approximately 300,000 clones, 90% of them detected once, and 3% to 4.5% sits in the top ten. Trimming removed 2 bases from V and 6 bases from J, with 13 bases in between. CDR3 size: 15 residues. CDR1 and CDR2 (germline): MDHEN, SYDVKM. The receptor was derived from a woman in her 40s with acute or convalescent COVID-19. The chain couples TRBV28 to TRBJ2-2; D remains unclear. Sequencing used peripheral blood. CDR3 in DNA: TGTGCCAGCAGTTTAAGCCCTCATGGTTCCGGGGAGCTGTTTTTT. Translation gives CASSLSPHGSGELFF.